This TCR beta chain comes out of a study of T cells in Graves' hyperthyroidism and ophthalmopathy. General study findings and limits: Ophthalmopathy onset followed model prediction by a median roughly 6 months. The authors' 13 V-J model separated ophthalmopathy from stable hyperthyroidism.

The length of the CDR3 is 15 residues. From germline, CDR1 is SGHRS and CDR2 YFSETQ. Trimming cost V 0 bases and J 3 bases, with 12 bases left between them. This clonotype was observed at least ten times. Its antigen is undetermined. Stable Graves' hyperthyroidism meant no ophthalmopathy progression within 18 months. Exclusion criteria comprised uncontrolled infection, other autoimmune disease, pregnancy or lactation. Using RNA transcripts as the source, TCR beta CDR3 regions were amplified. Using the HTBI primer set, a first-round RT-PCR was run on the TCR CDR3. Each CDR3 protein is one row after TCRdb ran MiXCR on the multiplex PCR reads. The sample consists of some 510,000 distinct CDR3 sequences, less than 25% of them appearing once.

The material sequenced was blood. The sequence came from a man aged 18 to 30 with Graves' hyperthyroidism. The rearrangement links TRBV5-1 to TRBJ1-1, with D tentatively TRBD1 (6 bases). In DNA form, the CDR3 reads TGCGCCAGCAGCTTGGAGACAGGAGGCTACACTGAAGCTTTCTTT. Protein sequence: CASSLETGGYTEAFF.